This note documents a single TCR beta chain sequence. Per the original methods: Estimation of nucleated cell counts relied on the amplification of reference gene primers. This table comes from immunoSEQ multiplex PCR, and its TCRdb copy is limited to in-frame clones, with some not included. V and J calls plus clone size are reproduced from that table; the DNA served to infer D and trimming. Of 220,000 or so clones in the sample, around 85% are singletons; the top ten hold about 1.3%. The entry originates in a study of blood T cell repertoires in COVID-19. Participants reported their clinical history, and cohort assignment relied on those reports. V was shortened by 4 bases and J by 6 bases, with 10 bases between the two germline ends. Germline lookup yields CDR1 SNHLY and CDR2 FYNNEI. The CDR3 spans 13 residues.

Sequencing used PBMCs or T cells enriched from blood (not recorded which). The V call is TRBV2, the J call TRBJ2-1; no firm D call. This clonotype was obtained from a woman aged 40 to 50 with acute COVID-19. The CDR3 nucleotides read TGTGCCAGCAGTGTCGGGTGGAGCAATGAGCAGTTCTTC. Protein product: CASSVGWSNEQFF.